Sequencing of this T cell receptor (beta chain) was carried out in a study of cytomegalovirus exposure and HLA in healthy donors. Study-wide results and limits: TCR beta chain V- and J-gene trimming was linked, in a later analysis, to a missense variant in DCLRE1C. Using the classifier, cytomegalovirus status was reportedly diagnosed with high specificity and sensitivity.

As concerns this clone: Antigen: not known.

PCR used 60 Vbeta primers and 13 Jbeta primers. Profiling relied on immunoSEQ multiplex PCR, and the TCRdb table lists in-frame clones only, not all of them. This sample has under 150,000 clones, with about 73% found just once. The CDR3 spans 14 residues. The germline CDR1 and CDR2 sequences are LNHDA and SQIVND (reference sequence). The junction had 6 bases not matched to a gene; V was cut back by 5 bases and J by 5 bases. This receptor was obtained from a human donor in good health. The chain has TRBV19 and TRBJ1-1; 9 bases align to TRBD1. Sample: PBMCs. The CDR3 loop reads CASSWDRAATEAFF. The CDR3 nucleotides read TGTGCCAGTAGTTGGGACAGGGCTGCGACTGAAGCTTTCTTT. Full variable domain (rest looked up from reference TRBV19 and TRBJ1-1): DGGITQSPKYLFRKEGQNVTLSCEQNLNHDAMYWYRQDPGQGLRLIYYSQIVNDFQKGDIAEGYSVSREKKESFPLTVTSAQKNPTAFYLCASSWDRAATEAFFGQGTRLTVV.